A single sample gave rise to the 27 T cell receptor beta chains below, sequenced in a study of blood T cell repertoires in COVID-19. Some clones are missing from TCRdb's copy, which holds only in-frame ones; the method was immunoSEQ multiplex PCR. This sample has 250,000 or so clones; just under 85% occur once, and the top ten carry 6% to 7%. Sequences were obtained from peripheral blood. The receptor set was obtained from an older woman with active or convalescent COVID-19.

This clone was found once. V usage is TRBV19 and J usage is TRBJ1-2, with D possibly being TRBD1 (6 bases). The CDR3 runs to 14 residues. Deletions cut 7 bases from V and 4 bases from J, with 16 bases between. Germline CDR1 reads LNHDA; CDR2 reads SQIVND (reference sequence). CDR3 nucleotides: TGTGCCAGTACCGACGGGACACGAGGCTATGGCTACACCTTC. Translation: CASTDGTRGYGYTF.

The gene calls are TRBV9 and TRBJ2-7; 7 nucleotides line up with TRBD1. The CDR3 contains 15 residues. Losses at the gene ends were 4 bases for V and 2 bases for J; bases not matched to a gene: 9. Germline CDR1 and CDR2: SGDLS and YYNGEE. CDR3 sequence: CASSLSSGQTYEQYF. CDR3 DNA sequence: TGTGCCAGCAGCCTTTCCTCGGGACAGACCTACGAGCAGTACTTC.

This clone was counted a few times. The chain couples TRBV19 to TRBJ2-2; TRBD2 aligns across 8 bases. The V and J ends lost 4 bases and 2 bases, in that order; junction bases with no gene match: 3. Germline assignment: CDR1 LNHDA and CDR2 SQIVND (reference sequence). The CDR3 has 15 amino acids. CDR3 DNA sequence: TGTGCCAGTAGTAGGGGACTAGGAAACACCGGGGAGCTGTTTTTT. It specifies CASSRGLGNTGELFF.

This clone was recorded only once. DNA of the CDR3: TGTGCCATCAGTGAGTCGGTCAGAATCTACGAGCAGTACGTC. This codes for CAISESVRIYEQYV. The V call is TRBV10-3, the J call TRBJ2-7; D gene unclear. Trimming stripped 0 bases from V and 3 bases from J, with 9 bases between. Germline lookup yields CDR1 ENHRY and CDR2 SYGVKD. The CDR3 loop spans 14 amino acids.

This clone was detected only once. The chain carries TRBV7-2 and TRBJ2-5, with D possibly TRBD2 on 5 matching bases. In germline, CDR1 is SGHTA, CDR2 FQGNSA. The CDR3 totals 14 residues. The V and J ends lost 7 bases and 3 bases respectively, with 15 bases between them. CDR3 protein: CASTPRDKEETQYF. The CDR3 DNA reads TGTGCCAGCACCCCCCGGGATAAGGAAGAGACCCAGTACTTC.

V and J are TRBV2 and TRBJ1-1; D is undetermined. V lost 7 bases, J lost 11 bases, and 11 bases lay in between. Germline loops: CDR1 SNHLY, CDR2 FYNNEI. The CDR3 has 10 amino acids. The CDR3 is CASILIEAFF. The CDR3 DNA sequence: TGTGCCAGCATCCTGATTGAGGCTTTCTTT.

The chain has TRBV6-4 and TRBJ1-6; tentatively, D is TRBD1 (5 bases). V was trimmed by 5 bases and J by 8 bases, leaving 10 bases between them. Germline V gene lookup returns CDR1 MRHNA and CDR2 SNTAGT. The CDR3 has 13 residues. The CDR3 DNA is TGTGCCAGCAGTCACGACAGTGATTCACCCCTCCACTTT. The encoded protein is CASSHDSDSPLHF.

The CDR3 sequence is CASSLTAGQTNYGYTF. The CDR3 DNA reads as TGTGCCAGCAGCTTAACCGCGGGACAGACTAACTATGGCTACACCTTC. The chain is built from TRBV11-2 and TRBJ1-2, with 7 bases matching TRBD1. Trimming at V came to 2 bases and at J to 0 bases, leaving 6 bases not matched to a gene. This CDR3 has 16 amino acids. Per germline, CDR1 SGHAT and CDR2 FQNNGV.

The chain recombines TRBV7-8 with TRBJ1-1; D uncertain. This CDR3 has 16 amino acids. The germline CDR1 and CDR2 sequences are SGHVS and FQNEAQ. V lost 5 bases and J lost 1, with 17 bases in between. The CDR3: CASSNIFFDTNTEAFF. The CDR3 coding sequence is TGTGCCAGCAGCAACATTTTTTTCGATACGAACACTGAAGCTTTCTTT.

The chain has TRBV6-5 and TRBJ1-2; D is unclear. The germline V and J ends were trimmed by 5 bases and 3 bases, with 10 bases remaining between them. CDR3 length equals 13 residues. Germline V gene sequence: CDR1 MNHEY, CDR2 SVGAGI. The chain's CDR3 is CASSRTPDYGYTF. CDR3 DNA sequence: TGTGCCAGCAGTCGAACACCAGACTATGGCTACACCTTC.

The V and J genes are TRBV5-1 and TRBJ2-5; D gene ambiguous. Trimming took 5 bases from V and 2 from J, leaving 10 bases between them. Germline CDR1 is SGHRS and CDR2 is YFSETQ. The length of the CDR3 is 13 residues. Written as DNA, the CDR3 is TGCGCCAGCAGTTGGGCTACACAAGAGACCCAGTACTTC. This codes for CASSWATQETQYF.

The rearrangement uses TRBV2 and TRBJ2-1, with 11 bases fitting TRBD2. J gave up 7 bases and V 2 bases, and 7 bases lay outside the gene matches. Germline V CDR1 and CDR2: SNHLY, FYNNEI. This CDR3 has 16 residues. The CDR3 DNA follows: TGTGCCAGCAGTGAACGTAGCGGGGGGGCCGCTAATGAGCAGTTCTTC. It encodes CASSERSGGAANEQFF.

At least ten counts were recorded for this clone. The chain is built from TRBV6-6 and TRBJ1-6; D uncertain. This CDR3 contains 16 residues. Trimming cost V 0 bases and J 5 bases, with 11 bases left between them. The germline CDR1 and CDR2 sequences are MNHNY and SVGAGI (reference sequence). In DNA, the CDR3 is TGTGCCAGCAGTTACTCGGGAGGACTCGATAATTCACCCCTCCACTTT. This sequence encodes CASSYSGGLDNSPLHF.

The gene calls are TRBV30 and TRBJ2-2; D remains ambiguous. Germline values: CDR1 GTSNPN, CDR2 SVGIG (reference sequence). The CDR3 totals 15 residues. Deletions cut 0 bases from V and 4 bases from J, with 12 bases between. CDR3 protein: CAWSVTGFGTGELFF. The CDR3 DNA is TGTGCCTGGAGTGTAACCGGGTTTGGCACCGGGGAGCTGTTTTTT.

The chain recombines TRBV18 with TRBJ2-3; D might be TRBD2 (5 bases). CDR1 and CDR2 (germline): KGHSH, LQKENI. V was trimmed by 2 bases and J by 6 bases, leaving 12 bases between them. The CDR3 has 14 amino acids. The CDR3 is CASSPISEADTQYF. Here the CDR3 DNA reads TGTGCCAGCTCACCAATTTCGGAGGCGGATACGCAGTATTTT.

V is TRBV6-5 and J is TRBJ1-5; D may be TRBD1 (5 bases). V was clipped by 7 bases and J by 3 bases, with 10 bases between them. CDR1 MNHEY and CDR2 SVGAGI come from the germline V gene. There are 13 residues in the CDR3. The CDR3 loop is CASTRQNNQPQHF. In nucleotides, the CDR3 is TGTGCCAGCACCCGACAGAACAATCAGCCCCAGCATTTT.

The V and J genes are TRBV5-1 and TRBJ2-1, with D perhaps matching TRBD2 (5 bases). V gave up 0 bases and J gave up 3 bases, with 10 bases separating them. CDR1 and CDR2 from the germline V gene are SGHRS and YFSETQ. This CDR3 spans 15 amino acids. DNA of the CDR3: TGCGCCAGCAGCTTGGCCGGAGCGGACTACAATGAGCAGTTCTTC. Translating gives CASSLAGADYNEQFF.

V is TRBV5-5 and J is TRBJ1-2, with a possible D match to TRBD1 (6 bases). V was pared by 0 bases and J by 8 bases, with 23 bases between. Germline lookup yields CDR1 SGHKS and CDR2 YYEKEE (reference sequence). This CDR3 has 17 amino acids. CDR3 amino acids: CASSLGLPGGAPLGYTF. The CDR3 DNA reads as TGTGCCAGCAGCTTGGGGCTCCCGGGGGGCGCCCCTCTCGGCTACACCTTC. Filled out from reference TRBV5-5 and TRBJ1-2, the complete variable domain reads DAGVTQSPTHLIKTRGQQVTLRCSPISGHKSVSWYQQVLGQGPQFIFQYYEKEERGRGNFPDRFSARQFPNYSSELNVNALLLGDSALYLCASSLGLPGGAPLGYTFGSGTRLTVV.

V usage is TRBV27 and J usage is TRBJ1-6, with 9 bases identical to TRBD1. The CDR3 covers 13 residues. Losses at the gene ends were 2 bases for V and 13 bases for J; bases not matched to a gene: 3. Looked up from germline, CDR1 is MNHEY and CDR2 is SMNVEV (reference sequence). CDR3 loop: CASSLDRGGPLHF. CDR3 DNA sequence: TGTGCCAGCAGTTTAGACAGGGGGGGGCCCCTCCACTTT.

This clone occurred a few times. The chain recombines TRBV7-9 with TRBJ1-2, with TRBD1 matching 8 bases. Germline trimming cut 2 bases from V and 3 bases from J; bases unmatched to any gene: 2. The germline V gene has CDR1 SEHNR and CDR2 FQNEAQ (reference sequence). The CDR3 consists of 14 residues. The chain's CDR3 is CASSLQGADYGYTF. The CDR3 region has the DNA TGTGCCAGCAGCTTACAGGGGGCTGACTATGGCTACACCTTC.

This rearrangement joins TRBV10-1 to TRBJ2-1; TRBD1 matches 9 bases. V lost 4 bases to trimming and J lost 3 bases; unmatched junction nucleotides: 4. The CDR3 is 15 amino acids. Germline-derived CDR1 and CDR2 are WNHNN and SYGVQD (reference sequence). The CDR3 is CASSAQDRGYNEQFF. In DNA form, the CDR3 reads TGCGCCAGCAGTGCTCAGGACAGGGGCTACAATGAGCAGTTCTTC.

The CDR3 coding sequence is TGTGCCAGCAGTTTAGCGGTAGTCGATACGCAGTATTTT. This codes for CASSLAVVDTQYF. V gene TRBV12-3 or TRBV12-4 combines with J gene TRBJ2-3; D is unclear. There are 13 residues in the CDR3. Trimming took off 0 bases at V and 6 bases at J, with 7 bases between the two ends.

This sequence joins TRBV20-1 and TRBJ2-7, with a tentative D call TRBD2 (5 bases). The length of the CDR3 is 11 residues. Germline CDR1 DFQATT, CDR2 SNEGSKA (reference sequence). V lost 6 bases to trimming and J lost 4 bases, with 10 bases between them. CDR3 DNA sequence: TGCAGTGCCGGAGAGGGATACGAGCAGTACTTC. Amino acids: CSAGEGYEQYF.

The rearrangement uses TRBV28 and TRBJ1-5; D may be TRBD1 (5 bases). This CDR3 is 16 amino acids long. Germline V gives CDR1 MDHEN, CDR2 SYDVKM. The V end was cut by 3 bases, the J end by 4 bases, with 16 bases between. The CDR3, as DNA: TGTGCCAGCAGTTTTTTTTTGTCTGGGGGGAATCAGCCCCAGCATTTT. It specifies CASSFFLSGGNQPQHF.

The chain couples TRBV3-1 (or the pseudogene TRBV3-2) to TRBJ2-5, with D unresolved. CDR1 is LGHDT and CDR2 is YNNKEL in the germline V gene (reference sequence). The CDR3 contains 10 residues. The V end lost 6 bases, the J end lost 5 bases, and 4 bases lay between the germline ends. The CDR3 DNA is TGTGCCAGCAGGGCCGAGACCCAGTACTTC. Protein sequence: CASRAETQYF.

The chain joins TRBV7-2 to TRBJ2-2, with 15 bases matching TRBD2. The CDR3 has 18 residues. Germline trimming cut 9 bases from V and 1 base from J; bases unmatched to any gene: 9. In germline, CDR1 is SGHTA, CDR2 FQGNSA. The chain's CDR3 is CARPPGTSGGLNTGELFF. The CDR3 nucleotides are TGTGCCAGACCCCCCGGGACTAGCGGGGGGCTGAACACCGGGGAGCTGTTTTTT.

The table lists this clone with a few counts. The CDR3 DNA reads as TGTGCCATCAGAGCCCCAGGGAACACTGAAGCTTTCTTT. The encoded protein is CAIRAPGNTEAFF. The rearrangement joins TRBV10-3 to TRBJ1-1; D gene ambiguous. Germline CDR1 ENHRY, CDR2 SYGVKD. Trimming removed 6 bases from V and 1 base from J, with 9 bases in between. The CDR3 consists of 13 residues.